This passage covers 25 T cell receptor beta chains from one sample sequenced in a study of blood T cell repertoires in COVID-19. Libraries were prepared by immunoSEQ multiplex PCR; TCRdb keeps only in-frame clonotypes and omits some of them. This sample has under 130,000 clones, with about four fifths found just once. Sequenced: peripheral blood. These receptors originate from a woman aged 80 or over with acute or convalescent COVID-19.

This clone came up many times. This chain joins TRBV27 and TRBJ1-2; the match to TRBD1 covers 8 bases. The CDR3 contains 15 residues. Germline trimming cut 6 bases from V and 6 bases from J; bases unmatched to any gene: 12. In germline, CDR1 is MNHEY, CDR2 SMNVEV (reference sequence). CDR3 nucleotides: TGTGCCAGCAGGGACAGGGATAGAGAGTGGCATGGCTACACCTTC. Its protein is CASRDRDREWHGYTF.

The chain couples TRBV9 to TRBJ2-1; no reliable D call. CDR1 SGDLS and CDR2 YYNGEE come from the germline V gene. V lost 0 bases and J lost 0, with 7 bases in between. This CDR3 is 15 amino acids long. The CDR3 region is CASSVAGGSYNEQFF. The DNA for the CDR3 is TGTGCCAGCAGCGTAGCTGGCGGCTCCTACAATGAGCAGTTCTTC.

This clone was counted between two and nine times. The V gene is TRBV19, the J gene TRBJ1-2, with D unresolved. CDR1 and CDR2 (germline): LNHDA, SQIVND (reference sequence). V was cut by 5 bases and J by 0 bases, with 13 bases left in between. CDR3 length equals 15 residues. The CDR3 bases are TGTGCCAGTAGTCCTGGGAGGCAAGCTAACTATGGCTACACCTTC. Its translation is CASSPGRQANYGYTF.

V gene TRBV11-2 combines with J gene TRBJ2-5, with 7 bases aligning to TRBD2. Germline trimming cut 1 base from V and 4 bases from J; bases unmatched to any gene: 6. The germline V gene has CDR1 SGHAT and CDR2 FQNNGV. The CDR3 contains 15 residues. DNA for the CDR3: TGTGCCAGCAGCTTAGGGGGGGGGTCCAGAGAGACCCAGTACTTC. Translating it yields CASSLGGGSRETQYF.

V is TRBV5-1 and J is TRBJ1-5; D remains ambiguous. The V and J ends lost 1 base and 7 bases respectively, with 9 bases between them. This CDR3 is built from 13 residues. The germline gives CDR1 SGHRS, CDR2 YFSETQ. CDR3 protein: CASSLYGGQPQHF. The CDR3 DNA reads TGCGCCAGCAGCTTGTACGGCGGCCAGCCCCAGCATTTT. Full variable domain (rest looked up from reference TRBV5-1 and TRBJ1-5): KAGVTQTPRYLIKTRGQQVTLSCSPISGHRSVSWYQQTPGQGLQFLFEYFSETQRNKGNFPGRFSGRQFSNSRSEMNVSTLELGDSALYLCASSLYGGQPQHFGDGTRLSIL.

The CDR3 region is CASGGVTDTQYF. CDR3 coding DNA: TGTGCTAGTGGCGGTGTTACAGATACGCAGTATTTT. The chain recombines TRBV12-5 with TRBJ2-3; D gene ambiguous. Germline V lookup: CDR1 LGHNT, CDR2 FRNRAP. Trimming stripped 6 bases from V and 3 bases from J, with 7 bases between. The CDR3 extends over 12 amino acids.

The chain recombines TRBV25-1 with TRBJ2-5; 7 bases are a match to TRBD1. The CDR3 has 14 amino acids. Trimming at V came to 2 bases and at J to 5 bases, leaving 5 bases not matched to a gene. Germline values: CDR1 MGHDK, CDR2 SYGVNS. CDR3 in amino acids: CASSELNRGETQYF. The CDR3 bases are TGTGCCAGCAGTGAACTCAACAGGGGCGAGACCCAGTACTTC. The full variable domain, its missing parts supplied by reference TRBV25-1 and TRBJ2-5, is EADIYQTPRYLVIGTGKKITLECSQTMGHDKMYWYQQDPGMELHLIHYSYGVNSTEKGDLSSESTVSRIRTEHFPLTLESARPSHTSQYLCASSELNRGETQYFGPGTRLLVL.

The table lists this clone with many counts. This chain joins TRBV3-1 (or the pseudogene TRBV3-2) and TRBJ2-7; 8 bases fit TRBD1. CDR3 length: 13 residues. CDR1 LGHDT and CDR2 YNNKEL come from the germline V gene (reference sequence). Unmatched junction bases numbered 2, after V lost 1 base and J lost 6 bases. For the CDR3, the DNA is TGTGCCAGCAGCCAAGTTCAGGGGGCCGAGCAGTACGTC. It encodes CASSQVQGAEQYV.

The chain joins TRBV6-5 to TRBJ2-7, with 9 bases matching TRBD1. The length of the CDR3 is 14 residues. In germline, CDR1 is MNHEY, CDR2 SVGAGI. The J segment lost 4 bases and the V segment lost 7 bases, leaving 8 bases of the junction unmatched. The CDR3, as DNA: TGTGCCAGCACTCGAGGACAGGGGCCATACGAGCAGTACTTC. Its translation is CASTRGQGPYEQYF.

This clone has a single count. The rearrangement uses TRBV7-9 and TRBJ2-5; 9 bases are shared with TRBD1. This CDR3 is built from 17 residues. Looked up from germline, CDR1 is SEHNR and CDR2 is FQNEAQ (reference sequence). The V segment lost 5 bases and the J segment 1 base; nucleotides outside the gene matches: 11. The CDR3 sequence is CASSRGQGGPLQETQYF. For the CDR3, the DNA is TGTGCCAGCAGCAGGGGACAGGGTGGACCCCTCCAAGAGACCCAGTACTTC. Complete variable domain (other parts from reference TRBV7-9 and TRBJ2-5): DTGVSQNPRHKITKRGQNVTFRCDPISEHNRLYWYRQTLGQGPEFLTYFQNEAQLEKSRLLSDRFSAERPKGSFSTLEIQRTEQGDSAMYLCASSRGQGGPLQETQYFGPGTRLLVL.

The V call is TRBV11-2, the J call TRBJ2-3; 12 nucleotides align to TRBD2. This CDR3 spans 17 amino acids. Germline-derived CDR1 and CDR2 are SGHAT and FQNNGV. J lost 2 bases, V lost 4 bases, and 7 bases had no gene match. As DNA, the CDR3 is TGTGCCAGCAGCTCTAGCGGGAGGGTGACGTTCACAGATACGCAGTATTTT. It specifies CASSSSGRVTFTDTQYF.

The chain joins TRBV5-1 to TRBJ1-1; a weak D match, TRBD1 (6 bases). The V end lost 0 bases, the J end lost 2 bases, and 11 bases lay between the germline ends. There are 15 residues in the CDR3. Looked up from germline, CDR1 is SGHRS and CDR2 is YFSETQ. CDR3 protein: CASSLEGVKNTEAFF. The CDR3 nucleotides read TGCGCCAGCAGCTTGGAGGGGGTGAAAAACACTGAAGCTTTCTTT.

The V and J genes are TRBV5-5 and TRBJ1-2; TRBD1 matches 8 bases. The CDR3 has 15 amino acids. Germline V lookup: CDR1 SGHKS, CDR2 YYEKEE (reference sequence). Germline trimming cut 4 bases from V and 2 bases from J; bases unmatched to any gene: 7. CDR3 nucleotides: TGTGCCAGCAGCCCGGACAGGGTTGAGAACTATGGCTACACCTTC. Amino acid sequence: CASSPDRVENYGYTF.

The chain uses TRBV3-1 (or the pseudogene TRBV3-2) and TRBJ2-5; 12 positions match TRBD2. The CDR3 is 16 residues long. Germline V gene data show CDR1 as LGHDT and CDR2 as YNNKEL (reference sequence). V lost 4 bases, J lost 3 bases, and 6 bases stayed unmatched. This CDR3 is CASSRRTSGNKETQYF. The CDR3 bases are TGTGCCAGCAGCCGTCGGACTAGCGGGAACAAAGAGACCCAGTACTTC.

The chain employs TRBV19 and TRBJ2-3; D possibly corresponds to TRBD2 (6 bases). Germline CDR1 LNHDA, CDR2 SQIVND (reference sequence). V was clipped by 1 base and J by 7 bases, with 15 bases between them. This CDR3 is 15 amino acids long. The CDR3 bases are TGTGCCAGTAGTATAGCAGGCGGGGAAGGAAATACGCAGTATTTT. Encoded protein: CASSIAGGEGNTQYF.

The chain employs TRBV11-3 and TRBJ2-1, with TRBD2 as a possible D gene (5 bases). V was pared by 1 base and J by 2 bases, with 9 bases between. The CDR3 is made up of 15 amino acids. Per the germline V gene, CDR1 is SGHNT and CDR2 is YENEEA. The DNA of the CDR3 is TGTGCCAGCAGCTTAGCTCGCGGGCCCTACAATGAGCAGTTCTTC. Its translation is CASSLARGPYNEQFF. Filled out from reference TRBV11-3 and TRBJ2-1, the complete variable domain reads EAGVVQSPRYKIIEKKQPVAFWCNPISGHNTLYWYLQNLGQGPELLIRYENEEAVDDSQLPKDRFSAERLKGVDSTLKIQPAELGDSAVYLCASSLARGPYNEQFFGPGTRLTVL.

V and J are TRBV4-3 and TRBJ1-6, with TRBD1 identical over 7 bases. The trim removed 1 base at V and 5 bases at J, leaving 8 bases unmatched. The CDR3 covers 17 residues. The germline gives CDR1 LGHNA, CDR2 YSLEER. This CDR3 reads CASSQGIRGDDNSPLHF. As DNA, the CDR3 is TGCGCCAGCAGCCAAGGGATCAGGGGGGATGATAATTCACCCCTCCACTTT.

This clone was seen a single time. The genes are TRBV25-1 and TRBJ2-2; no definite D call. CDR3 length: 13 residues. The ends were cut back, 7 bases at V and 1 base at J, with 7 bases in the middle. Germline CDR1 MGHDK, CDR2 SYGVNS. CDR3: CASMAENTGELFF. CDR3 bases: TGTGCCAGCATGGCAGAGAACACCGGGGAGCTGTTTTTT.

V usage is TRBV15 and J usage is TRBJ2-6; 10 nucleotides agree with TRBD2. The CDR3 runs to 18 residues. Germline V gene lookup returns CDR1 LNHNV and CDR2 YYDKDF (reference sequence). V lost 2 bases, J lost 4 bases, and 8 bases stayed unmatched. DNA of the CDR3: TGTGCCACCAGCAGAATAGCGGGAGGCACGAGGGGGGCCAACGTCCTGACTTTC. Translating it yields CATSRIAGGTRGANVLTF.

The chain combines TRBV20-1 with TRBJ1-2; perhaps TRBD1 as D (5 bases). Looked up from germline, CDR1 is DFQATT and CDR2 is SNEGSKA (reference sequence). CDR3 size: 11 residues. Trimming stripped 2 bases from V and 9 bases from J, with 10 bases between. The CDR3, as DNA: TGCAGTGCTAGAAAAGACAGTAGCTACACCTTC. This encodes CSARKDSSYTF.

The chain is built from TRBV6-5 and TRBJ1-4; TRBD1 aligns across 7 bases. The CDR3 consists of 14 residues. V lost 6 bases, J lost 8 bases, and 9 bases stayed unmatched. Per germline, CDR1 MNHEY and CDR2 SVGAGI. The CDR3 sequence is CASSLTGRGEKLFF. The CDR3 DNA reads as TGTGCCAGCAGCCTGACAGGGCGAGGAGAAAAACTGTTTTTT.

The chain couples TRBV28 to TRBJ1-5, with TRBD1 identical over 7 bases. The trim removed 3 bases at V and 5 bases at J, leaving 4 bases unmatched. In germline, CDR1 is MDHEN, CDR2 SYDVKM. There are 14 residues in the CDR3. The CDR3 nucleotides are TGTGCCAGCAGTTTTAAGACAGGGTATCAGCCCCAGCATTTT. Amino acids: CASSFKTGYQPQHF. The complete variable domain, with remaining parts taken from reference TRBV28 and TRBJ1-5, reads DVKVTQSSRYLVKRTGEKVFLECVQDMDHENMFWYRQDPGLGLRLIYFSYDVKMKEKGDIPEGYSVSREKKERFSLILESASTNQTSMYLCASSFKTGYQPQHFGDGTRLSIL.

This clone was recorded once. The chain employs TRBV3-1 (or the pseudogene TRBV3-2) and TRBJ1-1; tentatively, D is TRBD1 (5 bases). In germline, CDR1 is LGHDT, CDR2 YNNKEL (reference sequence). Trimming took 4 bases from V and 4 from J, leaving 10 bases between them. The CDR3 runs to 13 residues. As DNA, the CDR3 is TGTGCCAGCAGCCCCCGCGGGGGCACTGAAGCTTTCTTT. Protein: CASSPRGGTEAFF.

The gene calls are TRBV19 and TRBJ2-2; D unclear. The CDR3 extends over 12 amino acids. Deletions cut 5 bases from V and 3 bases from J, with 4 bases between. The V gene's germline CDR1 is LNHDA and CDR2 SQIVND (reference sequence). CDR3 sequence (DNA): TGTGCCAGTAGTCCCTACACCGGGGAGCTGTTTTTT. Protein product: CASSPYTGELFF.

The chain is built from TRBV29-1 and TRBJ2-5, with D possibly TRBD1 on 6 matching bases. This CDR3 is built from 13 residues. CDR1 and CDR2 from the germline V gene are SQVTM and ANQGSEA. V lost 3 bases to trimming and J lost 2 bases, with 10 bases between them. CDR3 residues: CSVDRGAQETQYF. In nucleotides, the CDR3 is TGCAGCGTTGACAGGGGTGCTCAAGAGACCCAGTACTTC.